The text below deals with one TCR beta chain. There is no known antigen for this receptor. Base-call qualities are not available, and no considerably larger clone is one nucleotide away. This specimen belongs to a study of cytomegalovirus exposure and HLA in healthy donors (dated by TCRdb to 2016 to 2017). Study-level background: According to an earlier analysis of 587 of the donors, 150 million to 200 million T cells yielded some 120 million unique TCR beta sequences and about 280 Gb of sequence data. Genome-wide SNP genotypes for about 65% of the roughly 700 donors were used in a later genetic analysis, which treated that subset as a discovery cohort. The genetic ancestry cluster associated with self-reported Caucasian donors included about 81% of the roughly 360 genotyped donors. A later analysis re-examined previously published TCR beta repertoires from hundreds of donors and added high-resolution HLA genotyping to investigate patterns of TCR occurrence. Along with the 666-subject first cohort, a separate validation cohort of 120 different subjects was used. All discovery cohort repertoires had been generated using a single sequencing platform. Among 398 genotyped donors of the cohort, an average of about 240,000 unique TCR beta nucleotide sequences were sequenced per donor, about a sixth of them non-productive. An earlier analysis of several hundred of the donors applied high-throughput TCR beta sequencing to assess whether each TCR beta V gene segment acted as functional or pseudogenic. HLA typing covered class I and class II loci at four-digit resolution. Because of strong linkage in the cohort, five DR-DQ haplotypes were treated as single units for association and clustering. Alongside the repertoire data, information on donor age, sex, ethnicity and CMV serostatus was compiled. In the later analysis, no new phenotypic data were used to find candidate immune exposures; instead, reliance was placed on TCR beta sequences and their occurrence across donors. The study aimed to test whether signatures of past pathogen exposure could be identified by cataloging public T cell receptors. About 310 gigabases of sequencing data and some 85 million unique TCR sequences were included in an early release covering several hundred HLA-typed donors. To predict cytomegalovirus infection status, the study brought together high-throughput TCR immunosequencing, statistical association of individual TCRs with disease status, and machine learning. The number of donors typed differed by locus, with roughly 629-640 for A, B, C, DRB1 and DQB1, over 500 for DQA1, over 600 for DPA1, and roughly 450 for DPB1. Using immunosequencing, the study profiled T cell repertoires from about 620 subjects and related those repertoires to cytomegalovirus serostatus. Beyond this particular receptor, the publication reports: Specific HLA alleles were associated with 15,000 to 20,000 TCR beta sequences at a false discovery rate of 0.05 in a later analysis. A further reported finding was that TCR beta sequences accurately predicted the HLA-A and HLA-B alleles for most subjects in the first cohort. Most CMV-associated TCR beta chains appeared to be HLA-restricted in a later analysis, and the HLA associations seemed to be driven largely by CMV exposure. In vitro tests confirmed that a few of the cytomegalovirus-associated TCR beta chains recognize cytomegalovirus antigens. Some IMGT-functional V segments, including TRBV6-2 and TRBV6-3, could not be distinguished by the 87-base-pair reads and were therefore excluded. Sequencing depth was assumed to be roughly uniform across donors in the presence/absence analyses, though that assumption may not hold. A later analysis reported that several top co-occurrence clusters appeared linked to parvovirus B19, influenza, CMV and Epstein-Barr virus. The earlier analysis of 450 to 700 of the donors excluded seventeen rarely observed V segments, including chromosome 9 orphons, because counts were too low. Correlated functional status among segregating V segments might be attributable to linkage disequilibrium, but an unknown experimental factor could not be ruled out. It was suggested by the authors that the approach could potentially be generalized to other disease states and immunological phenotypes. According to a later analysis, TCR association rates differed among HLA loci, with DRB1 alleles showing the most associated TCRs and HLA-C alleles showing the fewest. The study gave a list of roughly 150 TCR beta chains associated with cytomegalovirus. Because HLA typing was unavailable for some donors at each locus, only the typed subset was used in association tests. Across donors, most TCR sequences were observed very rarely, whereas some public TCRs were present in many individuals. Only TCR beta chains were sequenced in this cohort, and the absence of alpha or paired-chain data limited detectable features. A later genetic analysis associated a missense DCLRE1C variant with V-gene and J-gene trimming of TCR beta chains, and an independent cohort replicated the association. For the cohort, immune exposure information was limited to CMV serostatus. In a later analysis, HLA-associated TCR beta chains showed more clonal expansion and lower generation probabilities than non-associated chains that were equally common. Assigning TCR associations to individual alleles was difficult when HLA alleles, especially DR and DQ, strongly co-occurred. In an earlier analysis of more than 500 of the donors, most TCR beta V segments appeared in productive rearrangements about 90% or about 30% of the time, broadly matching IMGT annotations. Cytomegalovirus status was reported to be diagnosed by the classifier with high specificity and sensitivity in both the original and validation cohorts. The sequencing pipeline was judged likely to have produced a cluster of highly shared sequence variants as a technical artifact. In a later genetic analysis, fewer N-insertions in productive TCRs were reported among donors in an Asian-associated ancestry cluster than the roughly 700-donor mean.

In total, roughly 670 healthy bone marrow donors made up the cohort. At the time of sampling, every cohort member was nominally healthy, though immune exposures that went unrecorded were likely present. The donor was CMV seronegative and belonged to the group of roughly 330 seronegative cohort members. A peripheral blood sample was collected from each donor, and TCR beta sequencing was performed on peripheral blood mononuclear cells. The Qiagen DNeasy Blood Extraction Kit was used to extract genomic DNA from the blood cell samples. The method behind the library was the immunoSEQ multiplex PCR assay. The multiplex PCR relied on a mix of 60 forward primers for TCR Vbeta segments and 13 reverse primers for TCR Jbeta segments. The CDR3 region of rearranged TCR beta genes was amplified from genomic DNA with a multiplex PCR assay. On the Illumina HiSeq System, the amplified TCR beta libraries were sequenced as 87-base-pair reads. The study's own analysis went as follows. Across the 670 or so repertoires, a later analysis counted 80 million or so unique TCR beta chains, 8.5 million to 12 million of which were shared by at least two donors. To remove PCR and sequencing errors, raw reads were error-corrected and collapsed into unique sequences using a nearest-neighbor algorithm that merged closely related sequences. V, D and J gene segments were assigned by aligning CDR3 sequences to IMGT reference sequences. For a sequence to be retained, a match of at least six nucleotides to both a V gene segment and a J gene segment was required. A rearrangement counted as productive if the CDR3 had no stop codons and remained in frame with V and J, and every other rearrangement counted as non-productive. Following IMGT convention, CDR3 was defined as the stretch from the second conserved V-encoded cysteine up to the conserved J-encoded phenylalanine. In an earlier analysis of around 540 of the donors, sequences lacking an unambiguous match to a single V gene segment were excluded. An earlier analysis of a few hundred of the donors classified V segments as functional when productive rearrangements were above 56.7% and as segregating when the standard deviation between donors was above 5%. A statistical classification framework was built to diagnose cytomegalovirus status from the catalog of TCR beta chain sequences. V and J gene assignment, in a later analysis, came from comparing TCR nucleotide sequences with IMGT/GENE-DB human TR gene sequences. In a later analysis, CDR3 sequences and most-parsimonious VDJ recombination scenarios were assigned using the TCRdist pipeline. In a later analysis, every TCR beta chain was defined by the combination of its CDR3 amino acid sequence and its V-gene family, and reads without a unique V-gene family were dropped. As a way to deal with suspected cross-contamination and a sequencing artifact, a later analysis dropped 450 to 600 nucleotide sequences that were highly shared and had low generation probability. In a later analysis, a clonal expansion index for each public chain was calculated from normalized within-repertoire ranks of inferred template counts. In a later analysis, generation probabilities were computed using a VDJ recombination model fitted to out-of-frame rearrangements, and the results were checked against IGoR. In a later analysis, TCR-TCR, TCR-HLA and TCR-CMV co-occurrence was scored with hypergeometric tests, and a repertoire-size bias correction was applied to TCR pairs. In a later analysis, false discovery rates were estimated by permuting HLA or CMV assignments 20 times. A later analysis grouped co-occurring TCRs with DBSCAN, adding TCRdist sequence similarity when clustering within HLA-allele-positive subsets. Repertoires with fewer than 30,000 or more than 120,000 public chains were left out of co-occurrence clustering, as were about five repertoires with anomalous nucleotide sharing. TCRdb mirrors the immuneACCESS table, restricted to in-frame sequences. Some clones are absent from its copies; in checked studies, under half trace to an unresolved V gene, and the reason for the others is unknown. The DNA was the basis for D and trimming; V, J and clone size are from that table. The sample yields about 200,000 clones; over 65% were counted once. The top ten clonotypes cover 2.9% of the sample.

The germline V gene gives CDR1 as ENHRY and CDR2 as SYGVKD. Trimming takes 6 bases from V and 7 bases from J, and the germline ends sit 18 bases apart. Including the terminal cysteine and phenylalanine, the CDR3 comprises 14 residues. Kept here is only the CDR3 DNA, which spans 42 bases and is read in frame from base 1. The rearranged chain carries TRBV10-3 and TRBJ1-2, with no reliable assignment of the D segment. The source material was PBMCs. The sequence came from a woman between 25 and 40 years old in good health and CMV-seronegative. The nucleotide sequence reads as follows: TGTGCCATCAGGGAATACGGCCAGGCCGGTGGCTACACCTTC. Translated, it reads CAIREYGQAGGYTF.